This is a list of T cell receptor beta chains from one sample in a study of tumor T cells in aggressive B-cell lymphoma. Only in-frame clones appear in the TCRdb table, and some are missing; sequencing was by immunoSEQ multiplex PCR. The data hold about 660 clones, with 80% to 90% observed a single time. The specimen was tumor tissue. The receptors originated from an adult with diffuse large B cell lymphoma. CDR3s include the opening cysteine and the closing phenylalanine or tryptophan. Fields, in order: V gene, D gene, clone size, J gene, CDR3 protein, CDR3 DNA. A D gene is named only where the DNA matches it firmly. Clone size is not always given. Where it is, it says once, few, many or a class for expanded clones.

v_gene: TRBV7-8
d_gene: TRBD1
abundance: .
j_gene: TRBJ1-1
CDR3aa: CASSRGQLMNTEAFF
CDR3nt: TGTGCCAGCAGCAGGGGACAGCTGATGAACACTGAAGCTTTCTTT

v_gene: TRBV9
d_gene: .
abundance: .
j_gene: TRBJ1-1
CDR3aa: CASSVATGRTEAFF
CDR3nt: TGTGCCAGCAGCGTAGCTACGGGGAGGACTGAAGCTTTCTTT

v_gene: TRBV5-1
d_gene: .
abundance: .
j_gene: TRBJ1-4
CDR3aa: CASSLAVGANEKLFF
CDR3nt: TGCGCCAGCAGCTTGGCCGTGGGAGCTAATGAAAAACTGTTTTTT

v_gene: TRBV7-9
d_gene: .
abundance: .
j_gene: TRBJ1-3
CDR3aa: CASSRQSSGNTIYF
CDR3nt: TGTGCCAGCAGCCGACAGTCCTCTGGAAACACCATATATTTT

v_gene: TRBV6-5
d_gene: TRBD1
abundance: .
j_gene: TRBJ1-1
CDR3aa: CAIGTVRSEAFF
CDR3nt: TGTGCCATCGGGACAGTCCGTTCTGAAGCTTTCTTT

v_gene: TRBV5-2
d_gene: .
abundance: .
j_gene: TRBJ1-2
CDR3aa: CASNKHRGVRKTYGYTF
CDR3nt: TGTGCCAGCAACAAGCATCGAGGAGTACGAAAGACCTATGGCTACACCTTC

v_gene: TRBV2
d_gene: TRBD2
abundance: .
j_gene: TRBJ2-5
CDR3aa: CASKTTGGRETQYF
CDR3nt: TGTGCCAGCAAGACGACGGGGGGGCGTGAGACCCAGTACTTC

v_gene: TRBV19
d_gene: .
abundance: .
j_gene: TRBJ1-1
CDR3aa: CASSMTGNTEAFF
CDR3nt: TGTGCCAGTAGTATGACTGGGAACACTGAAGCTTTCTTT

v_gene: TRBV18
d_gene: TRBD1
abundance: .
j_gene: TRBJ1-2
CDR3aa: CASSPQGAEGYTF
CDR3nt: TGTGCCAGCTCACCACAGGGGGCAGAAGGCTACACCTTC

v_gene: TRBV7-9
d_gene: .
abundance: few
j_gene: TRBJ1-2
CDR3aa: CASSFLGRSYGYTF
CDR3nt: TGTGCCAGCAGCTTCCTCGGTCGTAGCTATGGCTACACCTTC

v_gene: TRBV7-2
d_gene: .
abundance: .
j_gene: TRBJ1-2
CDR3aa: CASSLDYGGALDTF
CDR3nt: TGTGCCAGCAGCTTAGATTACGGAGGGGCGCTCGACACCTTC

v_gene: TRBV6-1
d_gene: TRBD1
abundance: .
j_gene: TRBJ1-4
CDR3aa: CASRPQGGKKLFF
CDR3nt: TGTGCCAGCAGGCCCCAGGGGGGTAAAAAACTGTTTTTT

v_gene: TRBV7-9
d_gene: .
abundance: .
j_gene: TRBJ1-2
CDR3aa: CASSSTVYGYTF
CDR3nt: TGTGCCAGCAGCTCGACAGTCTATGGCTACACCTTC